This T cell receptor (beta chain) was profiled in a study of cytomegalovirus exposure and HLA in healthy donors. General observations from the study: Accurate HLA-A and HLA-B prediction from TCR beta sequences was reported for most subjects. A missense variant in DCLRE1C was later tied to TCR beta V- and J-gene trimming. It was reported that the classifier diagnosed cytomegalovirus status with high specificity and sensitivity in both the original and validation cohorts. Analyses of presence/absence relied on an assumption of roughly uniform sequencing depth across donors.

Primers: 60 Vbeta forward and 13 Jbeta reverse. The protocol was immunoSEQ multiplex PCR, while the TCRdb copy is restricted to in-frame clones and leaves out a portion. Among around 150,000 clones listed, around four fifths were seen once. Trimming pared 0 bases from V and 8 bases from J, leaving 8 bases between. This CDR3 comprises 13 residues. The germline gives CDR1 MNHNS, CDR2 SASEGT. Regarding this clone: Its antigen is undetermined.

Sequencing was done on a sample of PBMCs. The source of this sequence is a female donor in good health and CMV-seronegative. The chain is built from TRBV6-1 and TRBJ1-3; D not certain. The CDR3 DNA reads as TGTGCCAGCAGTGAAGCTCGGGGAGACACCATATATTTT. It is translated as CASSEARGDTIYF.